This T cell receptor (beta chain) was found in a study of shared clonotypes between healthy human individuals. Study information: The study used three CD4 naive, three CD4 memory, two CD8 naive and one CD8 memory plate per donor.

All of the donors resided in Nashville, Tennessee, and each was a Caucasian adult. Partitioning of CD4+ cells yielded a CD45RA+ naive subset and a CD45RA-negative memory subset. Libraries were prepared by immunoSEQ multiplex PCR; TCRdb keeps only in-frame clonotypes and omits some of them. Counted here are about 340,000 clones, roughly 80% occurring once; the ten biggest clones make up 10%. This clone appeared a few times. Its antigen is as yet unknown. This sample includes further DNA sequences coding for the same CDR3. Study observations and caveats: Clonotype sharing among donors was expected to depend on sequencing depth.

CDR3 length: 14 residues. Germline values: CDR1 MDHEN, CDR2 SYDVKM. Between the trimmed V and J ends, which lost 6 bases and 0 bases, there was a span of 9 bases. Sequenced input: memory CD4+ T cells sorted from blood. The subset here: CD45RA-negative fraction. This clonotype originated in a man aged 25-45 years in good health. V and J are TRBV28 and TRBJ1-5; the D gene is possibly TRBD1 (5 bases). The CDR3, as DNA: TGTGCCAGCAGCCCTGGGGGTAGCAATCAGCCCCAGCATTTT. It codes for CASSPGGSNQPQHF.